Shown below are 14 T cell receptor beta chains from a single sample sequenced in a study of T cells in Graves' hyperthyroidism and ophthalmopathy. Amplified TCR beta CDR3 regions derived from RNA transcripts. The study used the HTBI primer set for a first-round RT-PCR of the TCR CDR3. TCRdb processed the multiplex PCR reads anew with MiXCR; each CDR3 protein has one entry. In the table there are around 380,000 distinct CDR3 sequences, approximately 15% of which are singletons. Sequencing used blood. All receptors derive from a young man with Graves' hyperthyroidism that later progressed to Graves' ophthalmopathy.

The table lists this clonotype with a few counts. CDR3 sequence: CASSAIWDGNQPQHF. In DNA, the CDR3 is TGTGCCAGCAGTGCCATTTGGGACGGCAATCAGCCCCAGCATTTT. The chain carries TRBV6-1 and TRBJ1-5, with D tentatively TRBD1 (5 bases). V lost 4 bases to trimming and J lost 2 bases, with 12 bases between them. Germline-derived CDR1 and CDR2 are MNHNS and SASEGT. The length of the CDR3 is 15 residues.

This clonotype was recorded many times. This chain connects TRBV12-5 to TRBJ2-2; D might be TRBD2 (6 bases). There are 13 residues in the CDR3. The germline V and J ends were trimmed by 7 bases and 5 bases, with 11 bases remaining between them. Germline loops: CDR1 LGHNT, CDR2 FRNRAP. The CDR3 reads CASELARTGELFF. The CDR3 DNA reads TGTGCTAGTGAACTAGCTCGGACCGGGGAGCTGTTTTTT.

The chain has TRBV24-1 and TRBJ2-7; no clear D gene. Germline lookup yields CDR1 KGHDR and CDR2 SFDVKD. The length of the CDR3 is 16 residues. Trimming stripped 7 bases from V and 0 bases from J, with 18 bases between. The CDR3 DNA is TGTGCCACCAGGATGAGGACGCTATCTTCCTCCTACGAGCAGTACTTC. The encoded protein is CATRMRTLSSSYEQYF.

This rearrangement joins TRBV27 to TRBJ2-7, with D maybe TRBD1 (6 bases). Germline CDR1 and CDR2: MNHEY and SMNVEV (reference sequence). The CDR3 is made up of 14 amino acids. The ends were cut back, 6 bases at V and 2 bases at J, with 14 bases in the middle. CDR3 region: CASSLRGIPYEQYF. For the CDR3, the DNA is TGTGCCAGCAGCCTCAGGGGAATCCCCTACGAGCAGTACTTC.

This rearrangement joins TRBV9 to TRBJ2-7; no reliable D call. Germline V gene lookup returns CDR1 SGDLS and CDR2 YYNGEE. V lost 4 bases and J lost 6, with 14 bases in between. The CDR3 spans 13 residues. The chain's CDR3 is CASSTGTSGEQYF. The CDR3, as DNA: TGTGCCAGCAGCACTGGAACCTCGGGCGAGCAGTACTTC.

This clonotype has ten or more counts. This chain uses TRBV2 with TRBJ2-7, with D hard to call. Deletions cut 7 bases from V and 0 bases from J, with 7 bases between. Per the germline V gene, CDR1 is SNHLY and CDR2 is FYNNEI. The CDR3 length is 12 residues. As DNA, the CDR3 is TGTGCCAGCAAGGGTCGCTCCTACGAGCAGTACTTC. It yields the protein CASKGRSYEQYF.

This clonotype was detected ten times or more. The chain is built from TRBV5-5 and TRBJ1-5, with D possibly TRBD1 on 6 matching bases. From germline, CDR1 is SGHKS and CDR2 YYEKEE (reference sequence). V was pared by 0 bases and J by 0 bases, with 16 bases between. The length of the CDR3 is 18 residues. CDR3 nucleotide sequence: TGTGCCAGCAGCTTGGTAGAGTTGGGGGCTTTTAGCAATCAGCCCCAGCATTTT. Translating it yields CASSLVELGAFSNQPQHF.

This clonotype has ten or more counts. The chain joins TRBV28 to TRBJ2-7; D is possibly TRBD1 (6 bases). The germline V and J ends were trimmed by 4 bases and 3 bases, with 16 bases remaining between them. Germline V gene data show CDR1 as MDHEN and CDR2 as SYDVKM. The CDR3 sequence is 15 residues long. CDR3 protein: CASSYADRHRYEQYF. The CDR3 DNA reads TGTGCCAGCAGTTACGCAGACAGGCACCGCTACGAGCAGTACTTC. The variable domain in full, completed from reference TRBV28 and TRBJ2-7, reads DVKVTQSSRYLVKRTGEKVFLECVQDMDHENMFWYRQDPGLGLRLIYFSYDVKMKEKGDIPEGYSVSREKKERFSLILESASTNQTSMYLCASSYADRHRYEQYFGPGTRLTVT.

At least ten counts were recorded for this clonotype. V is TRBV27 and J is TRBJ1-6, with D possibly TRBD1 on 5 matching bases. This CDR3 is built from 16 residues. CDR1 and CDR2 (germline): MNHEY, SMNVEV (reference sequence). Trimming cost V 4 bases and J 4 bases, with 14 bases left between them. As DNA, the CDR3 is TGTGCCAGCAGTTCCCCAATGACAGAGTATAATTCACCCCTCCACTTT. This translates into CASSSPMTEYNSPLHF.

This clonotype was seen at least ten times. The chain is built from TRBV28 and TRBJ2-7, with 9 bases identical to TRBD1. Per the germline V gene, CDR1 is MDHEN and CDR2 is SYDVKM. The V and J ends lost 6 bases and 2 bases, in that order; junction bases with no gene match: 5. This CDR3 contains 14 residues. For the CDR3, the DNA is TGTGCCAGCAGAAGGACAGGGGCAACCTACGAGCAGTACTTC. Protein sequence: CASRRTGATYEQYF.

About this clonotype itself: The junction and the germline gene differ at one end; a read error may be behind it. The V gene is TRBV11-2, the J gene TRBJ1-1; D uncertain. Germline V gene lookup returns CDR1 SGHAT and CDR2 FQNNGV. This CDR3 region has 13 residues. CDR3 in amino acids: CAGSSTANTEALF. CDR3 nucleotide sequence: TGTGCCGGCAGCTCCACAGCGAACACTGAAGCTCTCTTT. Complete variable domain (other parts from reference TRBV11-2 and TRBJ1-1): EAGVAQSPRYKIIEKRQSVAFWCNPISGHATLYWYQQILGQGPKLLIQFQNNGVVDDSQLPKDRFSAERLKGVDSTLKIQPAKLEDSAVYLCAGSSTANTEALFGQGTRLTVV.

The chain has TRBV24-1 and TRBJ2-3; D not certain. Trimming took 3 bases from V and 4 from J, leaving 13 bases between them. CDR1 and CDR2 (germline): KGHDR, SFDVKD. The CDR3 runs to 15 residues. The CDR3 loop is CATSDNKIRPDTQYF. The DNA of the CDR3 is TGTGCCACCAGTGATAATAAGATAAGGCCAGATACGCAGTATTTT.

This clonotype was counted ten times or more. The V gene is TRBV18, the J gene TRBJ2-1; D unclear. V lost 3 bases and J 9 bases, leaving 9 bases between the germline ends. CDR3 size: 12 residues. Per germline, CDR1 KGHSH and CDR2 LQKENI. The CDR3 coding sequence is TGTGCCAGCTCACCGACACCGGGTGAGCAGTTCTTC. Amino acid sequence: CASSPTPGEQFF. The complete variable domain, with remaining parts taken from reference TRBV18 and TRBJ2-1, reads NAGVMQNPRHLVRRRGQEARLRCSPMKGHSHVYWYRQLPEEGLKFMVYLQKENIIDESGMPKERFSAEFPKEGPSILRIQQVVRGDSAAYFCASSPTPGEQFFGPGTRLTVL.

This clonotype has at least ten counts. The chain joins TRBV20-1 to TRBJ2-7; 11 positions agree with TRBD2. After removal of 8 bases from V and 6 bases from J, the junction contained 6 bases not matched to a gene. The CDR3 totals 12 residues. Looked up from germline, CDR1 is DFQATT and CDR2 is SNEGSKA (reference sequence). The chain's CDR3 is CSSSSGGFEQYF. The CDR3 bases are TGCAGTTCATCTAGCGGGGGGTTCGAGCAGTACTTC.